This T cell receptor (beta chain) was recorded in a study of cytomegalovirus exposure and HLA in healthy donors. Primers: 60 Vbeta forward and 13 Jbeta reverse. Only in-frame clones appear in the TCRdb table, and some are missing; sequencing was by immunoSEQ multiplex PCR. The data show about 94,000 clones, 50% to 75% seen once. In this sample, this clone turned up a few times. The length of the CDR3 is 14 residues. V dropped 7 bases and J dropped 9; count of bases not matched to a gene: 14. Germline lookup yields CDR1 MDHEN and CDR2 SYDVKM. This rearrangement joins TRBV28 to TRBJ2-7; 8 bases agree with TRBD2. The sequenced material came from PBMCs. The TCR sequence derives from a man aged 25 to 40 in good health and CMV-seronegative. The chain's CDR3 is CASTVRAGVDTQYF. CDR3 in DNA: TGTGCCAGCACCGTACGAGCGGGAGTGGATACGCAGTACTTC.